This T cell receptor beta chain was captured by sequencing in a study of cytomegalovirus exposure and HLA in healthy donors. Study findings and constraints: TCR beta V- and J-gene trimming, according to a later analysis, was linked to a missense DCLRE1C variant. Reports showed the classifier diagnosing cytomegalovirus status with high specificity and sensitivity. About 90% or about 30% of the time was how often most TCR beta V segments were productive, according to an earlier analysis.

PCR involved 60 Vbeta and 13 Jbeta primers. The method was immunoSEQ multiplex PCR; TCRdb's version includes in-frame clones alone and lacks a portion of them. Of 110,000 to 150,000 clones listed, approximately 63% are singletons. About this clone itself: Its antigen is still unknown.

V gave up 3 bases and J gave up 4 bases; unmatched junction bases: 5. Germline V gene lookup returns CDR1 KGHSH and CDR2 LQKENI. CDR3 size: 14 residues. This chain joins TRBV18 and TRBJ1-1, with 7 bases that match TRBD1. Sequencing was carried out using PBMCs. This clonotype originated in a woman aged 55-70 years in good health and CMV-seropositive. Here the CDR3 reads CASSPQGQRTEAFF. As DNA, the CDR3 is TGTGCCAGCTCACCCCAGGGACAGCGCACTGAAGCTTTCTTT.